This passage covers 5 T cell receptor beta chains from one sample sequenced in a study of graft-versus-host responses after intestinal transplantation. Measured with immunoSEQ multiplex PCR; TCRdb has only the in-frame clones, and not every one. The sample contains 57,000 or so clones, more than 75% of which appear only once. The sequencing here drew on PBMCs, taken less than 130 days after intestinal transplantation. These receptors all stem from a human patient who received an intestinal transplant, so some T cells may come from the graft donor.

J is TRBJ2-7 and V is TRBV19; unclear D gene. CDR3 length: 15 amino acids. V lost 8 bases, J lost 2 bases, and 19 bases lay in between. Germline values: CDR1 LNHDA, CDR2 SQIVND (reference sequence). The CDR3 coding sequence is TGTGCCAGTTCCTCGACCGAGAGGCCTACCTACGAGCAGTACTTC. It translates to CASSSTERPTYEQYF.

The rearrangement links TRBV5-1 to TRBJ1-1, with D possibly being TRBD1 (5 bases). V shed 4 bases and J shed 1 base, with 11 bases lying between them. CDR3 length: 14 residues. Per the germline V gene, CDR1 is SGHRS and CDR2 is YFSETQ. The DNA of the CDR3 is TGCGCCAGCAGCCCTTTTGGGGGGAACACTGAAGCTTTCTTT. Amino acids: CASSPFGGNTEAFF.

CDR3 in amino acids: CASREGLSGEQFF. The CDR3 DNA is TGCGCCAGCAGGGAAGGGCTCTCGGGGGAGCAGTTCTTC. The chain combines TRBV23-1 with TRBJ2-1, with D tentatively TRBD2 (5 bases). TRBV23-1 is noted as an ORF with a role that remains uncertain. The CDR3 totals 13 residues. V lost 6 bases, J lost 10 bases, and 16 bases lay in between.

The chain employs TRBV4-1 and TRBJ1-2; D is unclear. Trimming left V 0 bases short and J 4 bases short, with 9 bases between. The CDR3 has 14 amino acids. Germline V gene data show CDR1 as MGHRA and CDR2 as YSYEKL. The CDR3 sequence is CASSQEAGSYGYTF. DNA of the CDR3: TGCGCCAGCAGCCAAGAAGCGGGTTCCTATGGCTACACCTTC.

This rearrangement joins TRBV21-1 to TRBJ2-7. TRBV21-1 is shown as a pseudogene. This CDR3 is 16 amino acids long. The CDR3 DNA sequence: TGTGCCAGCAGCAAAGCTCCTTGGGGGTACCCCTACGAGCAGTACTTC. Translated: CASSKAPWGYPYEQYF.